The 9 T cell receptor beta chains in this list originate from one sample, sequenced in a study of neoadjuvant anti-PD-1 for oral cavity cancer. The data were produced by immunoSEQ multiplex PCR, yet TCRdb's version contains in-frame clones alone and is incomplete. The table has some 66,000 clones, 65% to 85% seen once. The specimen comprised PBMCs, sampled before nivolumab (anti-PD-1) treatment. All receptors come from a person between 40 and 85 years old with oral cavity squamous cell carcinoma.

The chain uses TRBV11-1 and TRBJ1-2, with D hard to call. CDR3 length equals 15 residues. The germline V gene has CDR1 SGHAT and CDR2 FQDESV (reference sequence). Trimming removed 1 base at V and 0 bases at J, with 9 bases between. The CDR3 reads CASSLDGVANYGYTF. CDR3 DNA: TGTGCCAGCAGCTTAGATGGCGTCGCTAACTATGGCTACACCTTC.

This clone was seen a handful of times. The chain links TRBV7-9 to TRBJ1-5; no clear D gene. Germline V lookup: CDR1 SEHNR, CDR2 FQNEAQ (reference sequence). The CDR3 is 17 amino acids. V lost 5 bases, J lost 2 bases, and 19 bases lay in between. CDR3 region: CASSLAPPGRGNQPQHF. CDR3 nucleotides: TGTGCCAGCAGCCTTGCCCCTCCTGGGAGAGGCAATCAGCCCCAGCATTTT.

This sequence joins TRBV5-1 and TRBJ2-6; 9 bases align to TRBD1. V trimming: 6 bases; J trimming: 0 bases; junction bases outside the gene matches: 10. CDR1 SGHRS and CDR2 YFSETQ come from the germline V gene. This CDR3 is built from 18 residues. The CDR3 DNA follows: TGCGCCAGCACACCCGGGACAGGGTTCCCCTCTGGGGCCAACGTCCTGACTTTC. This translates into CASTPGTGFPSGANVLTF.

This rearrangement joins TRBV5-1 to TRBJ1-2; 9 bases align to TRBD1. The CDR3 totals 15 residues. Trimming cost V 0 bases and J 7 bases; bases outside gene matches: 7. Germline V gene data show CDR1 as SGHRS and CDR2 as YFSETQ. The CDR3 is CASSLASGTGPGYTF. The CDR3 region has the DNA TGCGCCAGCAGCTTGGCCTCGGGGACAGGGCCTGGCTACACCTTC.

This sequence joins TRBV4-1 and TRBJ1-5; tentative D call: TRBD1 (6 bases). CDR3 size: 17 residues. The germline V gene encodes CDR1 MGHRA and CDR2 YSYEKL. Trimming took 0 bases from V and 0 from J, leaving 12 bases between them. CDR3 sequence reads: CASSQEGQHYSNQPQHF. CDR3 in DNA: TGCGCCAGCAGCCAAGAAGGACAGCACTATAGCAATCAGCCCCAGCATTTT.

The genes are TRBV19 and TRBJ2-7; D possibly corresponds to TRBD2 (5 bases). The CDR3 consists of 13 residues. Trimming left V 3 bases short and J 3 bases short, with 9 bases between. From germline, CDR1 is LNHDA and CDR2 SQIVND (reference sequence). CDR3 sequence reads: CASSMDGGYEQYF. The CDR3 DNA sequence: TGTGCCAGTAGTATGGATGGAGGCTACGAGCAGTACTTC.

The V call is TRBV11-2, the J call TRBJ1-1, with D perhaps TRBD1 (5 bases). V was shortened by 5 bases and J by 1 base, with 11 bases between the two germline ends. The germline CDR1 and CDR2 sequences are SGHAT and FQNNGV. CDR3 length: 14 residues. The CDR3 sequence: CASSRRQQNTEAFF. The CDR3 DNA reads TGTGCCAGCAGCCGGAGACAGCAGAACACTGAAGCTTTCTTT.

This chain connects TRBV18 to TRBJ1-1; no reliable D call. Looked up from germline, CDR1 is KGHSH and CDR2 is LQKENI. The CDR3 length is 12 residues. Trimming took 6 bases from V and 4 from J, leaving 9 bases between them. CDR3 bases: TGTGCCAGCTCGCCGGACCTCACTGAAGCTTTCTTT. Protein product: CASSPDLTEAFF.

This clone has only one observation. V is TRBV29-1 and J is TRBJ2-3; TRBD2 agrees at 8 bases. The ends lost 6 bases at V and 1 base at J; junction bases unmatched: 0. The germline V gene encodes CDR1 SQVTM and CDR2 ANQGSEA. There are 12 residues in the CDR3. The CDR3 DNA sequence: TGCAGCGTAGCGGGGGGCACAGATACGCAGTATTTT. Amino acids: CSVAGGTDTQYF.